This record covers a single TCR beta chain. This receptor's antigen is unknown. Base quality data are lacking; no much larger clone is found one base away. This record belongs to a study of cytomegalovirus exposure and HLA in healthy donors (dated by TCRdb to 2017 to 2019). A note on the overall study: According to an earlier analysis of 550 to 750 of the donors, some 170 million T cells yielded roughly 110 million unique TCR beta sequences and around 300 Gb of sequence data. Roughly 300 gigabases of sequencing data and 80 million or so unique TCR sequences were included in an early release covering under 650 HLA-typed donors. Of the 300 to 400 genotyped donors, over 70% fell in the genetic ancestry cluster associated with self-reported Caucasian donors. The study aimed to test whether cataloging public T cell receptors could reveal signatures of past pathogen exposure. The study profiled the T cell repertoires of fewer than 850 subjects by immunosequencing and related them to cytomegalovirus serostatus. Along with the roughly 610-subject first cohort, a separate validation cohort of 120 different subjects was used. To predict cytomegalovirus infection status, the study combined high-throughput TCR immunosequencing, statistical association of individual TCRs with disease status, and machine learning. A later analysis re-analyzed previously published TCR beta repertoires from about 730 donors and added high-resolution HLA genotyping to study TCR occurrence patterns. Rather than using new phenotypic data, the later analysis identified candidate immune exposures from TCR beta sequences and from how often those sequences occurred across donors. In an earlier analysis of 500 to 650 of the donors, high-throughput TCR beta sequencing was used to judge whether each TCR beta V gene segment behaved as functional or pseudogenic. Donor age, sex, ethnicity and CMV serostatus were compiled alongside the repertoire data. A later genetic analysis took genome-wide SNP genotypes for about 65% of the 666 donors and used that subset as a discovery cohort. All discovery cohort repertoires had been generated on a single sequencing platform. Both class I and class II loci were covered by HLA typing, at four-digit resolution. The number of typed donors differed by locus: roughly 629-640 for A, B, C, DRB1 and DQB1; about 520 for DQA1; approximately 600 for DPA1; and about 450 for DPB1. Five DR-DQ haplotypes were treated as single units for association and clustering because of strong linkage in the cohort. On average, roughly 200,000 unique TCR beta nucleotide sequences were sequenced per donor among roughly 430 genotyped donors of the cohort, with about 17% of those sequences being non-productive.

The cohort consisted of 666 healthy bone marrow donors. At the time of sampling, all cohort members were nominally healthy, though unrecorded immune exposures were likely present. The donor was CMV seronegative and belonged to the group of 350 to 400 seronegative cohort members. A peripheral blood sample was collected from each donor, and TCR beta sequencing was performed on peripheral blood mononuclear cells. The Qiagen DNeasy Blood Extraction Kit was used to extract genomic DNA from the blood cell samples. The study at large found these results: A total of around 150 TCR beta chains were listed by the study as associated with cytomegalovirus. While some public TCRs were present in many individuals, most TCR sequences turned up only very rarely across donors. The sequencing pipeline was judged likely to have produced a cluster of highly shared sequence variants as a technical artifact. This cohort had only TCR beta chains sequenced, and the lack of alpha or paired-chain data limited which features could be detected. Most CMV-associated TCR beta chains appeared to be HLA-restricted in a later analysis, and the HLA associations seemed to be driven largely by CMV exposure. The presence/absence analyses assumed that sequencing depth was roughly uniform across donors, and that assumption may not be true. Because counts were too low, more than 15 rarely observed V segments, including chromosome 9 orphons, were excluded from the earlier analysis of 500 to 700 of the donors. V-gene and J-gene trimming of TCR beta chains was associated with a missense DCLRE1C variant in a later genetic analysis, and the association was replicated in an independent cohort. Compared with the 666-donor mean, donors in an Asian-associated ancestry cluster had fewer N-insertions in productive TCRs, according to a later genetic analysis. In a later analysis, more than 15,000 TCR beta sequences were associated with specific HLA alleles at a false discovery rate of 0.05. In a later analysis, HLA-associated TCR beta chains showed more clonal expansion and lower generation probabilities than non-associated chains that were equally common. Linkage disequilibrium might explain the correlated functional status among segregating V segments, but an unknown experimental factor could not be excluded. Immune exposure information for the cohort was limited to CMV serostatus. According to the authors, the approach could potentially be generalized to other disease states and immunological phenotypes. In both the original and validation cohorts, the classifier was reported to diagnose cytomegalovirus status with high specificity and sensitivity. In a later analysis, TCR association rates were found to vary across HLA loci, with the most associated TCRs seen for DRB1 alleles and the fewest for HLA-C alleles. A further reported finding was that TCR beta sequences accurately predicted the HLA-A and HLA-B alleles for most subjects in the first cohort. An earlier analysis of around 500 of the donors showed that most TCR beta V segments appeared in productive rearrangements either about 87% or about 30% of the time, which broadly matched IMGT annotations. A later analysis reported that several top co-occurrence clusters appeared linked to parvovirus B19, influenza, CMV and Epstein-Barr virus. Because HLA typing was unavailable for some donors at each locus, only the typed subset was used in association tests. In vitro tests confirmed that a few of the cytomegalovirus-associated TCR beta chains recognize cytomegalovirus antigens. Assigning TCR associations to individual alleles was difficult when HLA alleles, especially DR and DQ, strongly co-occurred.

Receptor amplification or capture employed the immunoSEQ multiplex PCR assay. The multiplex PCR relied on a mix of 60 forward primers for TCR Vbeta segments and 13 reverse primers for TCR Jbeta segments. The CDR3 region of rearranged TCR beta genes was amplified from genomic DNA by a multiplex PCR assay. On the Illumina HiSeq System, the amplified TCR beta libraries were sequenced as 87-base-pair reads. Per the authors' processing: A later analysis counted some 80 million unique TCR beta chains across the 550 to 750 repertoires, and approximately 11 million of these chains were shared by at least two donors. To remove PCR and sequencing errors, raw reads were error-corrected and collapsed into unique sequences using a nearest-neighbor algorithm that merged closely related sequences. CDR3 sequences were aligned to IMGT reference sequences to assign V, D and J gene segments. For a sequence to be retained, a match of at least six nucleotides was required to both a V gene segment and a J gene segment. Rearrangements were called productive when the CDR3 lacked stop codons and stayed in frame with V and J; all others were non-productive. CDR3 was defined according to IMGT convention as the region running from the second conserved V-encoded cysteine to the conserved J-encoded phenylalanine. In an earlier analysis of more than 550 of the donors, sequences lacking an unambiguous match to a single V gene segment were excluded. In an earlier analysis of a few hundred of the donors, a V segment was called functional when productive rearrangements were above 56.7%, and segregating when the standard deviation between donors exceeded 5%. A statistical classification framework was built for diagnosing cytomegalovirus status from the catalog of TCR beta chain sequences. In a later analysis, TCR nucleotide sequences were compared against IMGT/GENE-DB human TR gene sequences so that V and J genes could be assigned. In a later analysis, CDR3 sequences and most-parsimonious VDJ recombination scenarios were assigned using the TCRdist pipeline. In a later analysis, each TCR beta chain was defined by its CDR3 amino acid sequence together with its V-gene family, and reads lacking a unique V-gene family were excluded. As a way to deal with suspected cross-contamination and a sequencing artifact, a later analysis dropped hundreds of nucleotide sequences that were highly shared and had low generation probability. A later analysis calculated a clonal expansion index for each public chain from normalized within-repertoire ranks of inferred template counts. A later analysis computed generation probabilities with a VDJ recombination model fitted to out-of-frame rearrangements, and checked the results against IGoR. A later analysis scored TCR-TCR, TCR-HLA and TCR-CMV co-occurrence with hypergeometric tests, applying a repertoire-size bias correction to TCR pairs. False discovery rates were estimated in a later analysis by permuting HLA or CMV assignments 20 times. In a later analysis, co-occurring TCRs were grouped using DBSCAN, with TCRdist sequence similarity added in when clustering inside HLA-allele-positive subsets. Co-occurrence clustering excluded repertoires with fewer than 30,000 or more than 120,000 public chains, plus five with anomalous nucleotide sharing. TCRdb obtained this table from immuneACCESS and retained in-frame rearrangements with V and J assigned. These tables miss some clones; where compared with another copy, unresolved V genes account for less than half of the shortfall, and the remainder is unexplained. The V and J calls and clone size come from that table; D and trimming were worked out from the DNA. This sample comprises 150,000 to 200,000 clones, approximately 88% of them detected only once. The ten largest clones represent about 1.4% of the sample.

The sequenced sample consisted of PBMCs. This clonotype was obtained from a woman aged 18 to 35 in good health and CMV-seronegative.

The CDR3 sequence is CASSPRDSRTGELFF. The nucleotide sequence is given as TGCGCCAGCAGCCCCCGGGACAGTCGCACCGGGGAGCTGTTTTTT. The chain joins TRBV5-1 to TRBJ2-2, with 7 junctional bases fitting TRBD1. The germline V end is reduced by 4 bases and the J end by 4 bases; junction bases left unmatched: 7. In the germline V gene, CDR1 corresponds to SGHRS and CDR2 to YFSETQ. From the cysteine up to the phenylalanine, the CDR3 has a length of 15 residues. The retained sequence is limited to the CDR3, 45 bases, with the frame set at the first base.